This TCR beta chain stems from a study of PD-L1 blockade in urothelial cancer. Looking at the study overall: Patients took up atezolizumab at some point between 2014 and 2015 at 1,200 mg intravenously every 3 weeks. In the patient group, about 85% of the roughly 30 were males with bladder-origin urothelial cancer.

The investigators introduced synthetic TCR analog templates into each PCR as spikes. Data came from immunoSEQ multiplex PCR; TCRdb stores just in-frame clones and leaves some out. The sample lists around 120,000 clones; about 85% were seen once. CDR3 length: 14 residues. Urothelial carcinoma, locally advanced or metastatic, affected the patients. The specimen was PBMCs, collected around atezolizumab (anti-PD-L1) treatment. The source is a man between 50 and 59 years old with urothelial cancer. The chain recombines TRBV21-1 with TRBJ2-7; whether TRBD1, the table's D call, matches the DNA was not checked. TRBV21-1 is a listed pseudogene. CDR3 loop: CARNRRDRVDEQYF. CDR3 nucleotides: TGTGCCAGGAATCGACGGGACAGGGTAGACGAGCAGTACTTC.